This TCR beta chain was sequenced during a study of beta chain features in type 1 diabetes (dated by TCRdb to 2016 to 2018). A note on the overall study: Patients and healthy donors did not differ in mean age, gender distribution, total cell number or subset yield. A total of some 110 million sorted cells were examined across all samples, and a strong correlation was observed between cell number per subset and RNA yield. The study compared the TCRB repertoires of sorted circulating CD4+ T cell subsets in recently diagnosed type 1 diabetes patients with those in matched healthy donors. Naive and central memory subsets were obtained from all 28 donors, but regulatory and stem cell-like memory subsets were isolated from only 8 patients and roughly 8 healthy donors. Beyond this particular receptor, the publication reports: Type 1 diabetes patients showed a moderate but significant shortening of TCRB CDR3 length in all four CD4+ subsets. The naive, central memory and regulatory TCRB repertoires appeared to resemble one another more closely among patients than among healthy donors. At VDJ recombination sites, type 1 diabetes patients had fewer insertions and more deleted nucleotides, which implies abnormalities in thymic rearrangement. HLA sub-analyses involved small numbers of individuals, so any influence of HLA type on TCRB rearrangement remained unresolved. Shorter templates might have been favored by PCR, but patient and control samples were amplified and corrected together, so both groups would have been affected equally by any skew. Because cDNA was sequenced instead of genomic DNA, highly expressing activated cells could be over-represented, though the groups showed no difference in activation or CD3 levels.

The entire isolated RNA was reverse transcribed using the High Capacity cDNA Reverse Transcription Kit, and thus expressed TCRB transcripts were sequenced. Deep immunoSEQ sequencing was performed on naive, central memory and regulatory T cell samples, with an average of roughly 3.6 million total reads per sample. Sorted cells were lysed in RLT buffer, and RNA was extracted using DNase-treated RNeasy Micro or Mini kits according to cell number. Each cell subset was processed on its own to prevent cross-contamination, while patient and healthy donor samples were processed together. TCRB sequences were amplified from cDNA with the immunoSEQ multiplex PCR, producing 87-bp fragments spanning the CDR3 region. Sequencing of the amplicons was performed on the Illumina HiSeq platform. The original pipeline was this. Synthetic template baselines were used to correct PCR bias computationally, reads within Hamming distance 2 were collapsed, and singletons that could not be merged were discarded. Reads were aligned to IMGT to assign V, D and J genes, CDR3 length, and insertions or deletions at six rearrangement sites. Within each subset, clonotype counts were normalized to sorted cell number, and only after that were true diversity and Gini coefficients computed with the tcR R package. The overlap coefficient, calculated on TCRB nucleotide sequences, was used to quantify repertoire sharing. As a proxy for the pre-selection repertoire, out-of-frame TCRB sequences from naive cells were analyzed. The source is immuneACCESS, and TCRdb retained only in-frame sequences with V and J called. Part of the clones is not carried over; for the studies checked, unresolved V genes explain less than half of this, and the remainder is unexplained. The DNA was the basis for D and trimming; V, J and clone size are from that table. Recorded for this sample are 280,000 or so clones; roughly 15% of them occurred a single time. The ten largest account for roughly 0.015% of the sample.

Each donor gave one peripheral blood draw, roughly 0.11 L on average, collected into heparinised tubes. A BD FACSAria II and a panel including CD45RO, CCR7, CD25, CD127, CD95 and CD27 were used to sort naive, central memory, regulatory and stem cell-like memory CD4+ T cells. All sorted populations exceeded 98% purity. PBMCs were separated immediately by Lymphoprep density gradient centrifugation and were stained directly, without being cultured. Samples were stained and sorted in pairs, with one healthy donor and one patient per experiment, so that batch effects were minimized. At the junction V is shortened by 0 bases and J by 6 bases, with 18 bases in between. The CDR3 numbers 16 residues from cysteine through phenylalanine. The retained sequence is limited to the CDR3, 48 bases, with the frame set at the first base. Looking up the germline V gene yields CDR1 SGHTA and CDR2 FQGNSA. This clone was detected a few times. Its recognized antigen is unknown. No base quality information exists; no much larger clone differs at one position.

Recombination connected TRBV7-2 to TRBJ2-7, with no D gene named confidently. The clonotype comes from a man between 18 and 35 years old with type 1 diabetes. The sample consisted of naive CD4+ T cells from blood. The cell subset or site label corresponds to: true naive CD4+ T cells. The base sequence is TGTGCCAGCAGCTTAGCGGTCCCCAGCAGGTCGAGCGAGCAGTACTTC. Its protein is CASSLAVPSRSSEQYF.